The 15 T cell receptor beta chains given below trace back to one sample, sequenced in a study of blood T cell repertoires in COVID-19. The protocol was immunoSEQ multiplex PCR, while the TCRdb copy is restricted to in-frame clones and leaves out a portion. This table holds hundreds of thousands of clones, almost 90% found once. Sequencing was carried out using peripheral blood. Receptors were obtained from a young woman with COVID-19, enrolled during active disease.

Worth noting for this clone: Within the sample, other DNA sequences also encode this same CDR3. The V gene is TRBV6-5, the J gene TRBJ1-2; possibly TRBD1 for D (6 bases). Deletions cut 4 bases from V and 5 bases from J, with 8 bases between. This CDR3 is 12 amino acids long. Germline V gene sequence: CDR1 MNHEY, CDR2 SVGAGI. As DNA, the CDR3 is TGTGCCAGCAGTTCGGACAGTTATGGCTACACCTTC. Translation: CASSSDSYGYTF.

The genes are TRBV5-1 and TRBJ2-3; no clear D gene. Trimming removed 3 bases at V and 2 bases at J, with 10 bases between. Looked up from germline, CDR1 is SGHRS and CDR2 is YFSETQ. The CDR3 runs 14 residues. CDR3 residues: CASSSHQDTDTQYF. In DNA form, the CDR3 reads TGCGCCAGCAGCTCACACCAAGACACAGATACGCAGTATTTT.

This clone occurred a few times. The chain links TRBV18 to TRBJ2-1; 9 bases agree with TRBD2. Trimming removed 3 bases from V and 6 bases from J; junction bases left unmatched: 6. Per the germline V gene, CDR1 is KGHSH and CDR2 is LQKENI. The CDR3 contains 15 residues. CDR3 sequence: CASSPIAGVSNEQFF. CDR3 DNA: TGTGCCAGCTCACCCATAGCGGGAGTGAGCAATGAGCAGTTCTTC.

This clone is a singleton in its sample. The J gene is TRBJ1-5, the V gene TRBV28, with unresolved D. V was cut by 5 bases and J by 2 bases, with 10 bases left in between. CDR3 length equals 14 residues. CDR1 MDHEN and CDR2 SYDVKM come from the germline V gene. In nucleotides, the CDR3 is TGTGCCAGCAGTCCGTACGTAGGCAATCAGCCCCAGCATTTT. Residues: CASSPYVGNQPQHF.

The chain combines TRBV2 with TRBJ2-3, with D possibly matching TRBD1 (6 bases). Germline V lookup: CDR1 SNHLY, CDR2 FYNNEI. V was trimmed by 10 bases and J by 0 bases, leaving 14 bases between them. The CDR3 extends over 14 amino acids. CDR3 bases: TGTGCCATGAGGACAGCCATTAGCACAGATACGCAGTATTTT. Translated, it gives CAMRTAISTDTQYF.

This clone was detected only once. CDR3 sequence (DNA): TGTGCCAGCAGCCTCCAGACAGGGGCCGTCTACGAGCAGTACTTC. It codes for CASSLQTGAVYEQYF. The chain combines TRBV3-1 (or the pseudogene TRBV3-2) with TRBJ2-7; TRBD1 matches 8 bases. V lost 4 bases to trimming and J lost 3 bases; unmatched junction nucleotides: 8. Germline assignment: CDR1 LGHDT and CDR2 YNNKEL (reference sequence). This CDR3 contains 15 residues.

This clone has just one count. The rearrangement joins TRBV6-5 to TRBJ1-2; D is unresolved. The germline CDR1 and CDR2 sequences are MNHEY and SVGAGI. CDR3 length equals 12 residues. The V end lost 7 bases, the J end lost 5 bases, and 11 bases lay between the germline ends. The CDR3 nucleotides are TGTGCCAGCACCGTGGACTTTTATGGCTACACCTTC. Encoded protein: CASTVDFYGYTF.

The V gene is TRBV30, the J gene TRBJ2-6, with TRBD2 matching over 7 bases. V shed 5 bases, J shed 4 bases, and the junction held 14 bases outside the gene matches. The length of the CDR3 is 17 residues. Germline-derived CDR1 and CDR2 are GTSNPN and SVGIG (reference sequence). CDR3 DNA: TGTGCCTGGTCGTTCCTAGGGCTAGCGGACGGGGCCAACGTCCTGACTTTC. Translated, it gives CAWSFLGLADGANVLTF.

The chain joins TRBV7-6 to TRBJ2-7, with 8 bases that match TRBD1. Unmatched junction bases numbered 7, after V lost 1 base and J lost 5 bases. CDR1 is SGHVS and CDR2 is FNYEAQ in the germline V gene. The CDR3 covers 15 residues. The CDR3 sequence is CASSLVTDRVHEQYF. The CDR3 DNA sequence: TGTGCCAGCAGCTTAGTTACGGACAGGGTTCACGAGCAGTACTTC.

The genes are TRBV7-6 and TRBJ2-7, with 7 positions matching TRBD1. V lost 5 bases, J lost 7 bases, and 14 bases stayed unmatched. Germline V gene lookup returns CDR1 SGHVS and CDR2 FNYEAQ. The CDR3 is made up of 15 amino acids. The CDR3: CASSPAARGPGEQYF. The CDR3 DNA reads TGTGCCAGCAGCCCAGCGGCGAGGGGGCCGGGGGAGCAGTACTTC.

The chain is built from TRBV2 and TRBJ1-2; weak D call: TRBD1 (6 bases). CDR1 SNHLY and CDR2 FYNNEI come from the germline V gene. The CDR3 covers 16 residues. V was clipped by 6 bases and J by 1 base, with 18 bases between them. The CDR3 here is CASSPPNTGINYGYTF. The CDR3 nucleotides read TGTGCCAGCAGCCCCCCCAATACAGGGATTAACTATGGCTACACCTTC.

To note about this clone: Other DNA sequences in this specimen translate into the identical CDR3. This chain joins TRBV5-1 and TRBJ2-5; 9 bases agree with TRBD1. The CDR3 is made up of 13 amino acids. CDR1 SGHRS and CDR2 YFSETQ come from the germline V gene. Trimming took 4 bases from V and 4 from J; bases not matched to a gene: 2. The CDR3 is CASSLDRGETQYF. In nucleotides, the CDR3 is TGCGCCAGCAGCCTGGACAGGGGAGAGACCCAGTACTTC.

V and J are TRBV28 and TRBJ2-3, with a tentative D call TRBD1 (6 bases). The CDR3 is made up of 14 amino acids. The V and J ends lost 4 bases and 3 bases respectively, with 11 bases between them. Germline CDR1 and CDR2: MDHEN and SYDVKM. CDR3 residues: CASSSQGGTDTQYF. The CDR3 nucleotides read TGTGCCAGCAGTTCACAGGGTGGGACAGATACGCAGTATTTT.

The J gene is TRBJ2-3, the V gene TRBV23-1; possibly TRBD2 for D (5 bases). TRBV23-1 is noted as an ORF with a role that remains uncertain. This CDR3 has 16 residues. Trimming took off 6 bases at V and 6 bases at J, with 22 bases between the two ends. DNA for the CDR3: TGCGCCAGCAGAAAACCCGGACTGGTGAGGACGGATACGCAGTATTTT. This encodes CASRKPGLVRTDTQYF.

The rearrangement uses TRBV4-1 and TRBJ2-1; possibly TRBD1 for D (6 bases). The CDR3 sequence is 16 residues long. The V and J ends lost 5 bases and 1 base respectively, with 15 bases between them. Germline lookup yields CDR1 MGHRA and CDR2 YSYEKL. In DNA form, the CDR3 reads TGCGCCAGCAGCTCCCAACAGGGTATTTCCTACAATGAGCAGTTCTTC. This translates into CASSSQQGISYNEQFF.